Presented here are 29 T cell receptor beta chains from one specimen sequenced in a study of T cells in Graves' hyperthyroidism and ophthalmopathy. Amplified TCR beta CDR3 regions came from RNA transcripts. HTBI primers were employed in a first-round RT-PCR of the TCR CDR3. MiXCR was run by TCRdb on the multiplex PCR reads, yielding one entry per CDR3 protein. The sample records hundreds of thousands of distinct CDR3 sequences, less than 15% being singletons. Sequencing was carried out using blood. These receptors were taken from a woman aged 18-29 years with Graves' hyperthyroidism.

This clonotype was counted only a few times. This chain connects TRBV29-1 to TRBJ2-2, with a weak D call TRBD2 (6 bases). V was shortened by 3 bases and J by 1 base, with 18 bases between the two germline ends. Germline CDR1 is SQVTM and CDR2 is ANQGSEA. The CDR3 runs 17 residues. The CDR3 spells CSVEGPSARRNTGELFF. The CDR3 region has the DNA TGCAGCGTTGAGGGTCCTAGCGCTCGGAGGAACACCGGGGAGCTGTTTTTT.

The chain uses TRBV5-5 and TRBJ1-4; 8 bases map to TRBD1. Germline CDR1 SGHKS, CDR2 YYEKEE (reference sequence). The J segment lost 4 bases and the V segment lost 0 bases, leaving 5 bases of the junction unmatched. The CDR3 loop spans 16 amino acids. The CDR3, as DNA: TGTGCCAGCAGCTTGGCTCCGGGACAGGATAATGAAAAACTGTTTTTT. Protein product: CASSLAPGQDNEKLFF.

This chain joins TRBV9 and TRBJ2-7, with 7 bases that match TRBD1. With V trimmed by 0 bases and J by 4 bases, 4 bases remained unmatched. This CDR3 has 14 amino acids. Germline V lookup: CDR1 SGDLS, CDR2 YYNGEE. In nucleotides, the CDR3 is TGTGCCAGCAGCGTAGAGGACAGGCCTTACGAGCAGTACTTC. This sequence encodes CASSVEDRPYEQYF.

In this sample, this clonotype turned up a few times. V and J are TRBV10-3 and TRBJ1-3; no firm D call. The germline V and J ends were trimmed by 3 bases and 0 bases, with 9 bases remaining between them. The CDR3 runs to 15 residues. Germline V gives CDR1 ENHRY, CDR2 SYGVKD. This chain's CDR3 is CAISEPVRSGNTIYF. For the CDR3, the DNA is TGTGCCATCAGTGAACCAGTCCGCTCTGGAAACACCATATATTTT.

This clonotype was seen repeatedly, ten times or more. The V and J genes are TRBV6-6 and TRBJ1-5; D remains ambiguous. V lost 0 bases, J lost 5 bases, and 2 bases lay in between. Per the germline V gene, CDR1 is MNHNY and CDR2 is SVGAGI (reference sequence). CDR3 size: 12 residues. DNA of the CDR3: TGTGCCAGCAGTTACTCGGATCAGCCCCAGCATTTT. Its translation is CASSYSDQPQHF.

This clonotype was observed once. Here the CDR3 reads CASSVDRDNEQFF. Written as DNA, the CDR3 is TGTGCCAGTAGCGTGGACCGGGACAATGAGCAGTTCTTC. The gene calls are TRBV19 and TRBJ2-1, with D hard to call. The CDR3 has 13 amino acids. CDR1 is LNHDA, CDR2 SQIVND, per germline (reference sequence). The ends were cut back, 6 bases at V and 5 bases at J, with 11 bases in the middle.

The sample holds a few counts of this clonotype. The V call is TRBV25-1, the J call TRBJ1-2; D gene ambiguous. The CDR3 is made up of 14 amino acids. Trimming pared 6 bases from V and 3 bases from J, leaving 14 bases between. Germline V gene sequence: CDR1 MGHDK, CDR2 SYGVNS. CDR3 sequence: CASSPWEDYYGYTF. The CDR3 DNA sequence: TGTGCCAGCAGCCCCTGGGAAGATTACTATGGCTACACCTTC.

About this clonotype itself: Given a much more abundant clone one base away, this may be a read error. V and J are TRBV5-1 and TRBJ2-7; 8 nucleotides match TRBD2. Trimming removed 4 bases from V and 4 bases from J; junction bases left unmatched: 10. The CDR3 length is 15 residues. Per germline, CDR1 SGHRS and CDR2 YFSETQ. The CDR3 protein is CASSISPSGQYEQYV. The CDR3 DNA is TGCGCCAGCAGCATATCTCCTAGCGGGCAGTACGAGCAGTACGTC.

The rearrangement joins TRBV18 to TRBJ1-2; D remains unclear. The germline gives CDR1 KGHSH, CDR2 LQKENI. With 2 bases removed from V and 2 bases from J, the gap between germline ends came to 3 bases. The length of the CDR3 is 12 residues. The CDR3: CASSPVNYGYTF. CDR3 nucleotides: TGTGCCAGCTCACCAGTGAACTATGGCTACACCTTC.

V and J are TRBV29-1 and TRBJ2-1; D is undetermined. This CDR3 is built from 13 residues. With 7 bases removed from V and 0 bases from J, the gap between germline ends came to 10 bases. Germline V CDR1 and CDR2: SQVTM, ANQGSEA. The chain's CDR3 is CSARQSSYNEQFF. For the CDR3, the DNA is TGCAGCGCCCGTCAGAGCTCCTACAATGAGCAGTTCTTC.

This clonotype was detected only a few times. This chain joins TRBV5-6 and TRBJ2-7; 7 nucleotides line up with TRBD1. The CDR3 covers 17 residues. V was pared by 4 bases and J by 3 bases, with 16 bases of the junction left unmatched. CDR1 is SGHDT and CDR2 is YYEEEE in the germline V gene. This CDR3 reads CASSPNLGQETLYEQYF. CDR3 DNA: TGTGCCAGCAGCCCAAACCTAGGACAGGAGACCCTCTACGAGCAGTACTTC.

CDR3 sequence (DNA): TGTGCCAGCAGCGTAGCGCCCGGGACAGTGAGCACAGATACGCAGTATTTT. Translated: CASSVAPGTVSTDTQYF. J is TRBJ2-3 and V is TRBV12-3 or TRBV12-4, with 7 bases matching TRBD1. The ends lost 6 bases at V and 0 bases at J; junction bases unmatched: 12. This CDR3 spans 17 amino acids.

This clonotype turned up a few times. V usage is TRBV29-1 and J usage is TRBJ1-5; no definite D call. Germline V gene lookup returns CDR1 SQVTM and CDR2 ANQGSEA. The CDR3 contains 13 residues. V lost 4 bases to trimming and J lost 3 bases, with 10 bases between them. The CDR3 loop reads CSVAEGANQPQHF. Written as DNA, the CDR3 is TGCAGCGTTGCGGAGGGAGCCAATCAGCCCCAGCATTTT.

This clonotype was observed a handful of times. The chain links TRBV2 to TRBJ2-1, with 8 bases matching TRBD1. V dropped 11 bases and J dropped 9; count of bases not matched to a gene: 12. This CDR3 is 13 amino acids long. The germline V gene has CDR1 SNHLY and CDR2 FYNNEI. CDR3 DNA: TGTGCCCCCCGTGGACAGGGTGAGAGTGAGCAGTTCTTC. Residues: CAPRGQGESEQFF. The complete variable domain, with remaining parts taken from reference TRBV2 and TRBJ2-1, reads EPEVTQTPSHQVTQMGQEVILRCVPISNHLYFYWYRQILGQKVEFLVSFYNNEISEKSEIFDDQFSVERPDGSNFTLKIRSTKLEDSAMYFCAPRGQGESEQFFGPGTRLTVL.

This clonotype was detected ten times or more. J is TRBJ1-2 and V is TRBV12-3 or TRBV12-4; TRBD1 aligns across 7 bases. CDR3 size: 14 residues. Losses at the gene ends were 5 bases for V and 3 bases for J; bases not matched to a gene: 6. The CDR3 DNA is TGTGCCAGCAGTGGACAGGAGGTTTACTATGGCTACACCTTC. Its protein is CASSGQEVYYGYTF.

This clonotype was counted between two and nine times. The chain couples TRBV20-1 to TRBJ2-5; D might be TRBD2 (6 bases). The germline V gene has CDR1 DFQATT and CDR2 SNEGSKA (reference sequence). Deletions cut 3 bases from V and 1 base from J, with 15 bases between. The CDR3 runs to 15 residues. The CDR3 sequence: CSASPQLAPQETQYF. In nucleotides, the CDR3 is TGCAGTGCTAGCCCTCAACTAGCTCCCCAAGAGACCCAGTACTTC.

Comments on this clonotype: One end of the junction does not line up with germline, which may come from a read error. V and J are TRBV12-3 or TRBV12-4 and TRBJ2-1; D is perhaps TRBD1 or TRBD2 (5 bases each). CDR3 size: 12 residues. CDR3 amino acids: CAGSHRLGDAFF. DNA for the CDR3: TGTGCCGGCAGTCATCGCTTGGGGGACGCGTTCTTC.

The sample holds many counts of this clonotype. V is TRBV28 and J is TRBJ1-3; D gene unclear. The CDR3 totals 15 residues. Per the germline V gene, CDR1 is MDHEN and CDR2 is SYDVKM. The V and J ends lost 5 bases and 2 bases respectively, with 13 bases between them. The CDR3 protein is CASSRTHPTGNTIYF. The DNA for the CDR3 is TGTGCCAGCAGTCGCACTCACCCAACTGGAAACACCATATATTTT. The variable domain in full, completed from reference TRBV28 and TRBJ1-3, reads DVKVTQSSRYLVKRTGEKVFLECVQDMDHENMFWYRQDPGLGLRLIYFSYDVKMKEKGDIPEGYSVSREKKERFSLILESASTNQTSMYLCASSRTHPTGNTIYFGEGSWLTVV.

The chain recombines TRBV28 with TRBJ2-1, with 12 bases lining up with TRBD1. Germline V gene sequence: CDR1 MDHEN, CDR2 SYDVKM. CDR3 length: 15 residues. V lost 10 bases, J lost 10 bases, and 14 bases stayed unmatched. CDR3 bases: TGTGCCACCACGCCGGGGACAGGGGGCATCCGGGAGCAGTTCTTC. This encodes CATTPGTGGIREQFF. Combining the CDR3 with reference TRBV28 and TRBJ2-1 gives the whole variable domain DVKVTQSSRYLVKRTGEKVFLECVQDMDHENMFWYRQDPGLGLRLIYFSYDVKMKEKGDIPEGYSVSREKKERFSLILESASTNQTSMYLCATTPGTGGIREQFFGPGTRLTVL.

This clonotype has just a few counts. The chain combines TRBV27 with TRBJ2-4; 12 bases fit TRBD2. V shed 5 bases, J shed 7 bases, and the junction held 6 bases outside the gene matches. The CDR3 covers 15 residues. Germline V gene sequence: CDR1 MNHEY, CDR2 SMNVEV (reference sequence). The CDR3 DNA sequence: TGTGCCAGCAGTCCACCAGGACTAGCGGGGAACATTCAGTACTTC. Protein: CASSPPGLAGNIQYF.

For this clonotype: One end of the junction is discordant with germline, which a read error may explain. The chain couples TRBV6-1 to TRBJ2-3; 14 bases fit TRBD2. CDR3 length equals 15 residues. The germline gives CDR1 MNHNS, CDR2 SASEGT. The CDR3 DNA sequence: TGTGCCAGCAGTCGACTAGCGGGAGGGACAGATACGCGGTATTTT. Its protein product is CASSRLAGGTDTRYF.

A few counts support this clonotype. The DNA for the CDR3 is TGTGCCAGCAGTTATGGGACCGGGAGCCACACAGATACGCAGTATTTT. Protein sequence: CASSYGTGSHTDTQYF. The rearrangement joins TRBV6-5 to TRBJ2-3; D possibly corresponds to TRBD2 (6 bases). Germline CDR1 is MNHEY and CDR2 is SVGAGI. V was shortened by 3 bases and J by 2 bases, with 15 bases between the two germline ends. There are 16 residues in the CDR3.

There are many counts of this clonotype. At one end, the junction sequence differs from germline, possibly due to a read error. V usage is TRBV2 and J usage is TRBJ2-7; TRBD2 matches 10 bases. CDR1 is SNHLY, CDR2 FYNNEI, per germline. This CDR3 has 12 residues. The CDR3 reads CAGSGRAHEQYF. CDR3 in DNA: TGTGCCGGCAGCGGGAGGGCCCACGAGCAGTACTTC.

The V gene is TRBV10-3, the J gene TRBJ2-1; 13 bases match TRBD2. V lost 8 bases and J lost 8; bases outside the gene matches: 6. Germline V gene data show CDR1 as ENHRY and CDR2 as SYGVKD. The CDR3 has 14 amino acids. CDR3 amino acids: CAIGLGLAGDEQFF. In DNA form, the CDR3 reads TGTGCCATCGGGTTAGGACTAGCGGGAGATGAGCAGTTCTTC.

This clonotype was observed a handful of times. The CDR3 region is CASSYPDRGLSNTEAFF. CDR3 bases: TGTGCCAGCAGTTACCCGGACAGGGGGCTCTCGAACACTGAAGCTTTCTTT. The chain has TRBV6-6 and TRBJ1-1; 11 positions match TRBD1. CDR3 length equals 17 residues. CDR1 and CDR2 from the germline V gene are MNHNY and SVGAGI (reference sequence). V shed 2 bases, J shed 1 base, and the junction held 6 bases outside the gene matches.

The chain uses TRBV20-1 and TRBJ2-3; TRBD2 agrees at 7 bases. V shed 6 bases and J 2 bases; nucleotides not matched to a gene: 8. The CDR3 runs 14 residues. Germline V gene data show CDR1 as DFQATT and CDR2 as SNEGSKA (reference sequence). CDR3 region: CSAPLGRDTDTQYF. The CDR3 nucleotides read TGCAGTGCACCCCTTGGGAGGGACACAGATACGCAGTATTTT.

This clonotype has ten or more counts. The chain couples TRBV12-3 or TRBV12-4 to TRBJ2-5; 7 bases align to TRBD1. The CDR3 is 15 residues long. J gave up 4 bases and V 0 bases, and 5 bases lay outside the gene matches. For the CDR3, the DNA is TGTGCCAGCAGTTTAGCGACAGGGATGGGAGAGACCCAGTACTTC. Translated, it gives CASSLATGMGETQYF.

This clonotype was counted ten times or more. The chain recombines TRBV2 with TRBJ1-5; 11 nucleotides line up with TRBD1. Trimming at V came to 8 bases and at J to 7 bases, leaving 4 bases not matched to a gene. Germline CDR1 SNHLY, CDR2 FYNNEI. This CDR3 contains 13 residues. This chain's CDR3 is CASGQGAEQPQHF. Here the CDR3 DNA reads TGTGCCAGCGGACAGGGGGCAGAACAGCCCCAGCATTTT.

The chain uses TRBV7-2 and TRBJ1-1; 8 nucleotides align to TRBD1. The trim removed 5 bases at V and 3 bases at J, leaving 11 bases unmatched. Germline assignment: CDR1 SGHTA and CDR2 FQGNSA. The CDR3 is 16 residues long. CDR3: CASSPGQGSWDTEAFF. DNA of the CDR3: TGTGCCAGCAGCCCCGGACAGGGAAGCTGGGACACTGAAGCTTTCTTT.